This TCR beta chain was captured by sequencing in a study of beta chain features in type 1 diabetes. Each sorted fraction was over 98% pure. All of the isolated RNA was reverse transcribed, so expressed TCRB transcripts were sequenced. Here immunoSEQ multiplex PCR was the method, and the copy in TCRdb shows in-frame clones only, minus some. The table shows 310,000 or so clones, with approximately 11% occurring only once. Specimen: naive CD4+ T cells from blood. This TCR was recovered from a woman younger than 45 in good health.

The CDR3 DNA reads as TGTGCCAGCTACAGGGGGCAGTACGAGCAGTACTTC. Its protein is CASYRGQYEQYF. The chain uses TRBV6-1 and TRBJ2-7, with 9 bases lining up with TRBD1. Germline V lookup: CDR1 MNHNS, CDR2 SASEGT. The CDR3 has 12 residues. V gave up 8 bases and J gave up 4 bases; unmatched junction bases: 3.